This T cell receptor beta chain is from a study of T cell responses to AZD1222 COVID-19 vaccine. The study, taken as a whole, reports: After two AZD1222 doses, spike-specific TCR breadth and depth rose versus day 0.

The data were produced by immunoSEQ multiplex PCR, yet TCRdb's version contains in-frame clones alone and is incomplete. In the table there are 80,000 to 100,000 clones, over 75% of which are singletons. Concerning this clone: Antigen: not known.

V lost 7 bases to trimming and J lost 12 bases, with 18 bases between them. The CDR3 extends over 12 amino acids. Sequenced material: peripheral blood, taken 28 days after the second AZD1222 dose. The clonotype comes from an adult who received the AZD1222 COVID-19 vaccine. The chain links TRBV12-3 or TRBV12-4 to TRBJ1-2; D gene uncertain. CDR3 sequence (DNA): TGTGCCAGCAACTTAGGCCCAGACCCGAACACCTTC. This codes for CASNLGPDPNTF.